The clone carrying this T cell receptor (beta chain) came up once. These data come from a study of blood T cell repertoires in COVID-19. The repertoire was sequenced with immunoSEQ multiplex PCR; TCRdb's copy has only in-frame clones and lacks some. The sample consists of over 400,000 clones, 85% to 90% of them appearing once. The sequence came from a woman in her 50s with COVID-19, enrolled during active disease. The sample taken for sequencing was peripheral blood.

The CDR3 loop is CASSHSILAGPSTDTQYF. The CDR3 region has the DNA TGTGCCAGCAGCCACTCTATACTAGCGGGGCCTAGCACAGATACGCAGTATTTT. V usage is TRBV28 and J usage is TRBJ2-3, with 10 bases that match TRBD2. This CDR3 region has 18 residues. Trimming cost V 6 bases and J 0 bases; bases outside gene matches: 12. Germline CDR1 is MDHEN and CDR2 is SYDVKM.